A selection of T cell receptor beta chains follows, all from one sample in a study of OX40 agonist ivuxolimab in advanced cancers. The assay was immunoSEQ multiplex PCR, and TCRdb's table has in-frame clones only and misses some. The table has 60,000 to 85,000 clones, 88% seen once. This material consisted of CD4+ or CD8+ T cells sorted from blood, taken in a trial of the OX40 agonist ivuxolimab. The receptors were gathered from an adult with an advanced solid tumor such as melanoma, head and neck, liver or kidney cancer. The CDR3 runs from the conserved cysteine through the conserved F or W. A D gene is named only where the DNA matches it firmly. The listing skips clone size in some rows; elsewhere it reads once, few, many or a size class.

d_call j_call clone_size v_call cdr3_aa cdr3_nt
TRBD2 TRBJ2-7 NA TRBV7-2 CASSSGLAGTYEQYF TGTGCCAGCAGCTCAGGACTAGCGGGAACCTACGAGCAGTACTTC
NA TRBJ1-5 few TRBV28 CASSPGEQPQHF TGTGCCAGCAGCCCGGGGGAGCAGCCCCAGCATTTT
NA TRBJ1-4 NA TRBV28 CASSKAWGLNEKLFF TGTGCCAGCAGCAAAGCTTGGGGACTAAATGAAAAACTGTTTTTT
NA TRBJ2-2 NA TRBV5-6 CASTVRQNTGELFF TGTGCCAGCACCGTCAGACAGAACACCGGGGAGCTGTTTTTT
NA TRBJ2-1 once TRBV5-6 CASSPGGGEQFF TGTGCCAGCAGCCCCGGTGGAGGGGAGCAGTTCTTC
TRBD1 TRBJ1-5 NA TRBV19 CASSPRRDRGRIYSNQPQHF TGTGCCAGTAGTCCCCGGCGGGACAGGGGGCGAATTTATAGCAATCAGCCCCAGCATTTT
TRBD2 TRBJ2-7 NA TRBV7-2 CASSPWASGRRYEQYF TGTGCCAGCAGCCCCTGGGCCAGCGGGAGAAGGTACGAGCAGTACTTC
NA TRBJ2-7 NA TRBV13 CASSKDRTGEQYF TGTGCCAGCAGTAAAGACAGGACGGGCGAGCAGTACTTC
NA TRBJ1-1 NA TRBV28 CASSRADAGNTEAFF TGTGCCAGCAGCCGAGCCGACGCAGGCAACACTGAAGCTTTCTTT
NA TRBJ2-7 NA TRBV11-3 CASSLGKGIPYEQYF TGTGCCAGCAGCTTGGGGAAAGGCATCCCCTACGAGCAGTACTTC
TRBD2 TRBJ2-7 NA TRBV7-3 CASSLGPGAGGDSEQYF TGTGCCAGCAGCTTAGGACCCGGGGCGGGAGGGGATTCCGAGCAGTACTTC
TRBD2 TRBJ2-5 NA TRBV19 CASSPQPAGGSVRQETQYF TGTGCCAGTAGCCCCCAGCCAGCGGGGGGCAGCGTTCGGCAAGAGACCCAGTACTTC
TRBD1 TRBJ1-4 NA TRBV11-2 CASSLGTGWEKLFF TGTGCCAGCAGCTTAGGGACAGGGTGGGAAAAACTGTTTTTT
TRBD1 TRBJ1-2 NA TRBV7-2 CASSSRGGGTSNYGYTF TGTGCCAGCAGCTCCAGGGGGGGTGGCACCTCAAACTATGGCTACACCTTC
TRBD2 TRBJ2-1 NA TRBV11-3 CASSFGLAGRNEQFF TGTGCCAGCAGCTTTGGACTAGCGGGGCGCAATGAGCAGTTCTTC
NA TRBJ2-1 NA TRBV27 CASSLQVSYNEQFF TGTGCCAGCAGTTTACAAGTGTCGTACAATGAGCAGTTCTTC
TRBD2 TRBJ2-1 NA TRBV7-2 CASSRRGTSGTYNEQFF TGTGCCAGCAGCCGGCGGGGAACTAGCGGAACCTACAATGAGCAGTTCTTC
TRBD2 TRBJ2-1 NA TRBV6-5 CASSLSGRTYNEQFF TGTGCCAGCAGCCTTAGCGGGAGGACCTACAATGAGCAGTTCTTC
TRBD1 TRBJ2-7 NA TRBV14 CASSQFPGQGGTEQYF TGTGCCAGCAGCCAATTCCCGGGACAGGGTGGAACCGAGCAGTACTTC
TRBD1 TRBJ1-1 NA TRBV19 CASSSRDRALRDTEAFF TGTGCCAGTAGTAGTAGGGACAGGGCTTTGAGGGACACTGAAGCTTTCTTT
TRBD1 TRBJ2-7 NA TRBV5-1 CASSLTRQGASNEQYF TGCGCCAGCAGCCTGACCCGACAGGGGGCCAGTAACGAGCAGTACTTC
TRBD2 TRBJ2-1 NA TRBV19 CASSSTSGDPEQFF TGTGCCAGTAGTAGTACTAGCGGGGATCCTGAGCAGTTCTTC
NA TRBJ2-5 NA TRBV2 CASRTRETQYF TGTGCCAGCAGGACCCGGGAGACCCAGTACTTC
NA TRBJ2-1 NA TRBV6-1 CASSATYNEQFF TGTGCCAGCAGCGCCACTTACAATGAGCAGTTCTTC
NA TRBJ2-6 NA TRBV7-9 CASSPPRVSGANVLTF TGTGCCAGCAGCCCCCCCCGGGTTTCTGGGGCCAACGTCCTGACTTTC
TRBD2 TRBJ2-1 NA TRBV9 CASSVASGGFREQFF TGTGCCAGCAGCGTAGCTAGCGGGGGATTCAGGGAGCAGTTCTTC
NA TRBJ2-3 NA TRBV7-3 CASSLSGGSTDTQYF TGTGCCAGCAGCTTAAGCGGAGGAAGCACAGATACGCAGTATTTT
NA TRBJ2-3 NA TRBV5-1 CASSLSDTQYF TGCGCCAGCAGCTTGTCGGATACGCAGTATTTT
NA TRBJ1-5 NA TRBV19 CASSIAGRGSNQPQHF TGTGCCAGTAGTATAGCCGGGCGTGGTAGCAATCAGCCCCAGCATTTT